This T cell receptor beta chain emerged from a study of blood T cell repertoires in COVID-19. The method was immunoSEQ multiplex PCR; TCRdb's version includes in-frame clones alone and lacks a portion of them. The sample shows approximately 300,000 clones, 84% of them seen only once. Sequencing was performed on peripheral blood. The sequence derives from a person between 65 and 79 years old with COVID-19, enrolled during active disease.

The CDR3: CASSPRMNTEAFF. CDR3 bases: TGTGCCAGCAGCCCCAGGATGAACACTGAAGCTTTCTTT. This chain connects TRBV12-3 or TRBV12-4 to TRBJ1-1; D is ambiguous. The CDR3 contains 13 residues. The V and J ends lost 6 bases and 0 bases respectively, with 8 bases between them.